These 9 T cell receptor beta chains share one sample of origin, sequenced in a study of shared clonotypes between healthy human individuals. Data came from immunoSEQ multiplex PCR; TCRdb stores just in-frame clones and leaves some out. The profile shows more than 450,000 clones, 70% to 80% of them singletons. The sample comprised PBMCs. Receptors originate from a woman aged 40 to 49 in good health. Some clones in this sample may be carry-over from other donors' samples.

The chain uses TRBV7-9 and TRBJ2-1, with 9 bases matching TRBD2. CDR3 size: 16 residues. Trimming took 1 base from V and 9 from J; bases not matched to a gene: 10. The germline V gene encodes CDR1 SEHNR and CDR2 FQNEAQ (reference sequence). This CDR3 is CASSLGPSGNSGEQFF. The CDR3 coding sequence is TGTGCCAGCAGCTTAGGTCCTAGCGGGAATTCCGGTGAGCAGTTCTTC.

CDR3 bases: TGTGCCAGCAGTTCCCGGGGCTGGACCTATGGCTACACCTTC. Translation gives CASSSRGWTYGYTF. This chain joins TRBV7-2 and TRBJ1-2; D is possibly TRBD1 (5 bases). Trimming took off 6 bases at V and 4 bases at J, with 15 bases between the two ends. Germline-derived CDR1 and CDR2 are SGHTA and FQGNSA. There are 14 residues in the CDR3.

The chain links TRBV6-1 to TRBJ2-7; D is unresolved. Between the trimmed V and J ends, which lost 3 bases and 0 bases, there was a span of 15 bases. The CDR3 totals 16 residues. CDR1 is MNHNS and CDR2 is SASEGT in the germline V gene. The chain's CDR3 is CASSEPLARLSYEQYF. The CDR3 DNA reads TGTGCCAGCAGTGAGCCGTTGGCGCGCCTCTCCTACGAGCAGTACTTC.

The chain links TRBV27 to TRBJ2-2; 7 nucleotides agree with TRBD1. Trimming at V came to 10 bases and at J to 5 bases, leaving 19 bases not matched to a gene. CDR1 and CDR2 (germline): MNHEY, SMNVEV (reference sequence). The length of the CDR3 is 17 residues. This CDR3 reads CANIHWIGTDFTGELFF. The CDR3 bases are TGTGCCAACATTCATTGGATCGGGACAGACTTTACCGGGGAGCTGTTTTTT.

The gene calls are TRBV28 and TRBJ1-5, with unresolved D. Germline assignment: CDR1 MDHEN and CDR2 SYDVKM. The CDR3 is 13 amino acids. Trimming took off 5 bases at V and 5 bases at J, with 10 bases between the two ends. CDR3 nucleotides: TGTGCCAGCAGTCCCCTTATTTATCAGCCCCAGCATTTT. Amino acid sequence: CASSPLIYQPQHF.

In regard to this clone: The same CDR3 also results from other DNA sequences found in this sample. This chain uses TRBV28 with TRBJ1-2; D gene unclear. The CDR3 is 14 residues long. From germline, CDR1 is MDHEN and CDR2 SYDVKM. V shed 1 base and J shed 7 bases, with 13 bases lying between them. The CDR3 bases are TGTGCCAGCAGTTTATTAGCGGGTGGAGGTGGCTACACCTTC. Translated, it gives CASSLLAGGGGYTF.

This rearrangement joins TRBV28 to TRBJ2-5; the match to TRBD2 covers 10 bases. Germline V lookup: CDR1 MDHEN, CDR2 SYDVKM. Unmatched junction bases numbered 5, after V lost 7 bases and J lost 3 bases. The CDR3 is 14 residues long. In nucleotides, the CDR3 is TGTGCCAGCAACCCGCTAGCGGGAGAAGAGACCCAGTACTTC. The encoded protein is CASNPLAGEETQYF.

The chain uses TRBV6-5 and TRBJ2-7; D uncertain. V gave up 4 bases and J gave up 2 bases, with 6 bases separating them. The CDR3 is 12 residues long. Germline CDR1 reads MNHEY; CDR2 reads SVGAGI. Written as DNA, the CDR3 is TGTGCCAGCAGTTTCCATACCTACGAGCAGTACTTC. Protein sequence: CASSFHTYEQYF.

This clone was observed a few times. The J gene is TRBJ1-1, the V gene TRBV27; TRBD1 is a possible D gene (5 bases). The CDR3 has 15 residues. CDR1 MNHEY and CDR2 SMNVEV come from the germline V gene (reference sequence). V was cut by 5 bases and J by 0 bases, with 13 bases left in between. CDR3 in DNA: TGTGCCAGCAGTCCTCGCGGGGGTATGAACACTGAAGCTTTCTTT. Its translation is CASSPRGGMNTEAFF.